Sequencing of this T cell receptor beta chain was carried out in a study of T cell responses to AZD1222 COVID-19 vaccine. General study points: The span of vaccine-associated CD4 TCRs extended across spike, with dominance at 160-218 and 743-854. Two AZD1222 administrations were followed by greater Spike-specific TCR breadth and depth.

TCRdb's copy holds only in-frame clones and misses some; the assay was immunoSEQ multiplex PCR. The sample has about 190,000 clones, roughly 93% seen once. Worth noting for this clone: Antigen unknown.

This CDR3 has 16 amino acids. Trimming stripped 0 bases from V and 0 bases from J, with 12 bases between. CDR1 is MNHEY and CDR2 is SVGAGI in the germline V gene. The chain uses TRBV6-5 and TRBJ2-7; D gene uncertain. The sample was peripheral blood, taken on day 0 of AZD1222 vaccination. The source of this sequence is an adult in good health. CDR3 sequence reads: CASSYSLSELSYEQYF. For the CDR3, the DNA is TGTGCCAGCAGTTACTCGCTGTCCGAACTCTCCTACGAGCAGTACTTC.